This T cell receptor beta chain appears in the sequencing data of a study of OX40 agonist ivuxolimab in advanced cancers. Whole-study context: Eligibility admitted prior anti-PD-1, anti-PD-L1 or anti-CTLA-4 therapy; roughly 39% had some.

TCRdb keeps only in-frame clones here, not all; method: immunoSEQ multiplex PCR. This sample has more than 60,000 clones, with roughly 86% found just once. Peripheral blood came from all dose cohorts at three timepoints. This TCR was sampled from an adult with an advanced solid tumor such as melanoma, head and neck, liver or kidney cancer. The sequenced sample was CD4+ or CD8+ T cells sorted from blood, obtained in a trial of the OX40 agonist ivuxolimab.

The CDR3 protein is CSVEDQGTRSGNTIYF. The CDR3 coding sequence is TGCAGCGTTGAAGATCAGGGTACCCGCTCAGGAAACACCATATATTTT. The chain carries TRBV29-1 and TRBJ1-3; D may be TRBD1 (5 bases). V was cut by 0 bases and J by 4 bases, with 16 bases left in between. The CDR3 is 16 amino acids. The germline gives CDR1 SQVTM, CDR2 ANQGSEA.